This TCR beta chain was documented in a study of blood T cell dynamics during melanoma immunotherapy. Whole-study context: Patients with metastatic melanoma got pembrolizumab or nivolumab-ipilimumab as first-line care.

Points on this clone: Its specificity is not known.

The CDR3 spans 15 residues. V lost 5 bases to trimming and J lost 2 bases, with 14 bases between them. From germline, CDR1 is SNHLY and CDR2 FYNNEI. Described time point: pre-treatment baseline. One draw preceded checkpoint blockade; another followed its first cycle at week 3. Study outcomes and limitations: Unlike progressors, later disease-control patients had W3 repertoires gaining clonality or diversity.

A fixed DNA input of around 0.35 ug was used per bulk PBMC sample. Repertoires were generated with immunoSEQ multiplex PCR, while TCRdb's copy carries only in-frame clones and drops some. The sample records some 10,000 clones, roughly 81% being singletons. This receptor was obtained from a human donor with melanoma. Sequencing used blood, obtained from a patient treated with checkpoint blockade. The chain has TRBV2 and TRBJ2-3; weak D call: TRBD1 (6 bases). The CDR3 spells CASSLSGQITDTQYF. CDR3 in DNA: TGTGCCAGCAGTCTCTCAGGACAGATCACAGATACGCAGTATTTT.